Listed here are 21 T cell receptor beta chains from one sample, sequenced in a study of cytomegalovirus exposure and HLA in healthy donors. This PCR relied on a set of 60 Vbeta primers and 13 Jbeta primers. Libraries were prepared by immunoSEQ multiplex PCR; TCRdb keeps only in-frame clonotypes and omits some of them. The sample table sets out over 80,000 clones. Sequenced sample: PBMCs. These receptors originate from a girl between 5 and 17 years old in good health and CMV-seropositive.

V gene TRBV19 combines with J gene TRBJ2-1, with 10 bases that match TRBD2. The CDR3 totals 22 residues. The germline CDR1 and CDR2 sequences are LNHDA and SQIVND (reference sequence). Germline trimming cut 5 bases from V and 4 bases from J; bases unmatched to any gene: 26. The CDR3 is CASSPKGEGGSRRLAGYNEQFF. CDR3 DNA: TGTGCCAGTAGTCCCAAAGGTGAAGGGGGCTCCCGTCGACTAGCGGGTTACAATGAGCAGTTCTTC.

CDR3 sequence reads: CASSVAGLAGITDTQYF. The CDR3, as DNA: TGTGCCAGCAGCGTAGCTGGACTAGCGGGGATCACAGATACGCAGTATTTT. The chain combines TRBV9 with TRBJ2-3, with 12 nucleotides matching TRBD2. V trimming: 0 bases; J trimming: 2 bases; junction bases outside the gene matches: 4. Germline V CDR1 and CDR2: SGDLS, YYNGEE. The CDR3 totals 17 residues.

CDR3 sequence reads: CASSSGQQGAEAFF. For the CDR3, the DNA is TGCGCCAGCAGCTCGGGACAGCAAGGCGCTGAAGCTTTCTTT. The V call is TRBV5-1, the J call TRBJ1-1, with 7 bases lining up with TRBD1. V lost 3 bases and J lost 6; bases outside the gene matches: 8. The germline gives CDR1 SGHRS, CDR2 YFSETQ. The CDR3 runs to 14 residues.

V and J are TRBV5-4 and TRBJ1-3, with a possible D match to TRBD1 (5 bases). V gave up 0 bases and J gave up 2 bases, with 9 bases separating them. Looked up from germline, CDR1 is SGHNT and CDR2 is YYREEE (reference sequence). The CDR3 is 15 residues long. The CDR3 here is CASSLAGVAGNTIYF. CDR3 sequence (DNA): TGTGCCAGCAGCTTGGCGGGGGTGGCTGGAAACACCATATATTTT.

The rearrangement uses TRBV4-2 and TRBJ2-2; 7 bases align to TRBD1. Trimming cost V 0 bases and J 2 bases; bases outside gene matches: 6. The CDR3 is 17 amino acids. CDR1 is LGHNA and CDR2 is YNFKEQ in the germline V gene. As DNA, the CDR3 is TGTGCCAGCAGCCAAGATAAGGGACAGCATAACACCGGGGAGCTGTTTTTT. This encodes CASSQDKGQHNTGELFF.

The CDR3 nucleotides are TGTGCCAGCAGTGTTTCCTTGGGACAGGGAGTTTACGAGCAGTACGTC. Translating gives CASSVSLGQGVYEQYV. The J gene is TRBJ2-7, the V gene TRBV27, with 9 positions matching TRBD1. CDR1 is MNHEY and CDR2 is SMNVEV in the germline V gene (reference sequence). The CDR3 runs to 16 residues. Trimming removed 5 bases from V and 4 bases from J; junction bases left unmatched: 12.

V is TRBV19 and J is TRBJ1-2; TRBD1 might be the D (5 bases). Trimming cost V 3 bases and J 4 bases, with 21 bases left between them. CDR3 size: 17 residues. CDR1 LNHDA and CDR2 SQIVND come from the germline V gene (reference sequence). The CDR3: CASSIWDFNPRGYGYTF. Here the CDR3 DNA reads TGTGCCAGTAGTATTTGGGACTTCAACCCGCGGGGCTATGGCTACACCTTC.

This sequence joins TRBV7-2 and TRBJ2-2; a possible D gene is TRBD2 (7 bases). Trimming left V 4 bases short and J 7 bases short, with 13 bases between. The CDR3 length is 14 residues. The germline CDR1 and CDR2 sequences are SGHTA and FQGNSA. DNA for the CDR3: TGTGCCAGCAGCTCTAGGGGGGGTGTCGGGGAGCTGTTTTTT. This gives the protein CASSSRGGVGELFF.

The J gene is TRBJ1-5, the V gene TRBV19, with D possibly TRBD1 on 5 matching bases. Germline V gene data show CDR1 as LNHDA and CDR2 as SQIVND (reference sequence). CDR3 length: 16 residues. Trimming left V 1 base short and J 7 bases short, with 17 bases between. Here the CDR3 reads CASSIVKTRGGQPQHF. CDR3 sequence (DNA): TGTGCCAGTAGTATAGTTAAGACCCGGGGGGGGCAGCCCCAGCATTTT.

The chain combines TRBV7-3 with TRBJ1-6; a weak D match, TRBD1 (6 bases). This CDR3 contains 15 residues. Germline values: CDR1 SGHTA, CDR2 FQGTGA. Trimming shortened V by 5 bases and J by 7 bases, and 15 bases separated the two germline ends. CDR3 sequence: CASSLGDTFNSPLHF. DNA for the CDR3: TGTGCCAGCAGCCTGGGGGACACCTTCAATTCACCCCTCCACTTT.

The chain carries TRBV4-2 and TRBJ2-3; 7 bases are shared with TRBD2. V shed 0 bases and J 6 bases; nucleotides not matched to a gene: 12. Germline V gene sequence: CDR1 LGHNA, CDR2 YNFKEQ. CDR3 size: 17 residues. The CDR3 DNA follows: TGTGCCAGCAGCCAAGATATCCGGGGGGTGCCGTATGATACGCAGTATTTT. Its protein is CASSQDIRGVPYDTQYF.

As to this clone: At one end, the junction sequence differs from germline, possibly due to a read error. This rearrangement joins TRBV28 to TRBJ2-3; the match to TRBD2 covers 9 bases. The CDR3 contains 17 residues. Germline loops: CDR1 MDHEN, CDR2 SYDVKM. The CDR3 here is CASSLPMVAGATDKQYF. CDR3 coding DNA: TGTGCCAGCAGTTTGCCTATGGTAGCGGGGGCCACAGATAAGCAGTATTTT. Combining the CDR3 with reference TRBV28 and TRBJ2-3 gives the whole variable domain DVKVTQSSRYLVKRTGEKVFLECVQDMDHENMFWYRQDPGLGLRLIYFSYDVKMKEKGDIPEGYSVSREKKERFSLILESASTNQTSMYLCASSLPMVAGATDKQYFGPGTRLTVL.

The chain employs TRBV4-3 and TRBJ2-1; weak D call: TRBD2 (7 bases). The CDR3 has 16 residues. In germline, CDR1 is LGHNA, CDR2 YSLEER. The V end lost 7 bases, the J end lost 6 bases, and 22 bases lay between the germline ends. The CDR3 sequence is CASTTNLGGEGNEQFF. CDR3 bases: TGCGCCAGCACTACGAATTTAGGGGGGGAGGGCAATGAGCAGTTCTTC.

The CDR3, as DNA: TGTGCCAGCAGCCCCCGAAGGGGACAGGGGGAGGCAACTAATGAAAAACTGTTTTTT. Translated: CASSPRRGQGEATNEKLFF. This rearrangement joins TRBV7-9 to TRBJ1-4; 11 bases map to TRBD1. The V segment lost 5 bases and the J segment 0 bases; nucleotides outside the gene matches: 11. Germline CDR1 reads SEHNR; CDR2 reads FQNEAQ (reference sequence). The CDR3 has 19 residues.

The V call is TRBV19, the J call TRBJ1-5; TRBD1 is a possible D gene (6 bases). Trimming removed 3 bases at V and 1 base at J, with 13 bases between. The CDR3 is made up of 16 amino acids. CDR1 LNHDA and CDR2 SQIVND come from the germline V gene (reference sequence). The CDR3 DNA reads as TGTGCCAGTAGTATGTCCCTCAGGGGAAGCAATCAGCCCCAGCATTTT. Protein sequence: CASSMSLRGSNQPQHF.

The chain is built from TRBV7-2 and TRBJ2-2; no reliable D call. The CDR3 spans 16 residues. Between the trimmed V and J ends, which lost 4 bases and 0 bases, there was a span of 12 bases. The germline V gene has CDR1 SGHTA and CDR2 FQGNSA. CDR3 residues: CASSWQPKTNTGELFF. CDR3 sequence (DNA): TGTGCCAGCAGCTGGCAACCGAAAACGAACACCGGGGAGCTGTTTTTT.

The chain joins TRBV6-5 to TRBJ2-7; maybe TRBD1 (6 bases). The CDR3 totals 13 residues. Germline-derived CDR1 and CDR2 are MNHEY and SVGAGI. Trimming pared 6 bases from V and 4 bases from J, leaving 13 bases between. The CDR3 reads CASSRDTAYEQYF. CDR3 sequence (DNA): TGTGCCAGCAGCCGGGACACCGCTTACGAGCAGTACTTC.

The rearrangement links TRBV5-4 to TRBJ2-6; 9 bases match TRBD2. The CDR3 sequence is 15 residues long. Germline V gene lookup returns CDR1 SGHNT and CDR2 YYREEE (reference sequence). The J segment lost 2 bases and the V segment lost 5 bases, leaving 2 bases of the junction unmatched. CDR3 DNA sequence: TGTGCCAGCAGGCGGGAGGGCACTGGGGCCAACGTCCTGACTTTC. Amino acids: CASRREGTGANVLTF.

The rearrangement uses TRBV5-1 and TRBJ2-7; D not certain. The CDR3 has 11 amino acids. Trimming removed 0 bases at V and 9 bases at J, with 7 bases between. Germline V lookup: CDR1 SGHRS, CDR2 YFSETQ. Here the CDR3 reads CASSLDQVQYF. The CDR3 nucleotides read TGCGCCAGCAGCTTGGATCAGGTGCAGTACTTC. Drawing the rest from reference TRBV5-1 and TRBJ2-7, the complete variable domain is KAGVTQTPRYLIKTRGQQVTLSCSPISGHRSVSWYQQTPGQGLQFLFEYFSETQRNKGNFPGRFSGRQFSNSRSEMNVSTLELGDSALYLCASSLDQVQYFGPGTRLTVT.

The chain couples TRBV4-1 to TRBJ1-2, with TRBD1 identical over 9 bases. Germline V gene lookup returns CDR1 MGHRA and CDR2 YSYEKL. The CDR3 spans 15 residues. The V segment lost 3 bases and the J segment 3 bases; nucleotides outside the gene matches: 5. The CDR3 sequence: CASSQITGGDYGYTF. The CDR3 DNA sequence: TGCGCCAGCAGCCAGATTACAGGGGGCGACTATGGCTACACCTTC.

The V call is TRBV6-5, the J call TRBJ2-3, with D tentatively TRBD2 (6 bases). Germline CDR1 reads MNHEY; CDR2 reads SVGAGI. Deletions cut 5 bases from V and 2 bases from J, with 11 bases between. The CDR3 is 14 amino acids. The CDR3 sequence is CASSTGGLTDTQYF. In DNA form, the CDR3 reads TGTGCCAGCAGTACCGGGGGACTCACAGATACGCAGTATTTT.